The T cell receptor beta chain under discussion was sequenced for a study of identical twins. Study results and limitations: Fewer insertions marked abundant cord blood beta clonotypes; young adult naive trended weakly, memory not at all. Low generation probability was overrepresented in out-of-frame alpha sequences shared by twins.

A note on this clonotype: What it recognizes is unknown.

Per germline, CDR1 DFQATT and CDR2 SNEGSKA (reference sequence). Trimming shortened V by 5 bases and J by 6 bases, and 14 bases separated the two germline ends. The CDR3 runs 13 residues. Via MiXCR, TCRdb re-called the 5' RACE reads, giving one row per CDR3 protein. The data hold some 1,600,000 distinct CDR3 sequences, with around 29% observed a single time. This chain connects TRBV20-1 to TRBJ2-1, with D perhaps being TRBD1 or TRBD2 (5 bases each). Material: cord blood. This TCR was sampled from a newborn girl in good health. The CDR3 reads CSAYTGPGNEQFF. CDR3 sequence (DNA): TGCAGTGCTTATACGGGACCCGGCAATGAGCAGTTCTTC.